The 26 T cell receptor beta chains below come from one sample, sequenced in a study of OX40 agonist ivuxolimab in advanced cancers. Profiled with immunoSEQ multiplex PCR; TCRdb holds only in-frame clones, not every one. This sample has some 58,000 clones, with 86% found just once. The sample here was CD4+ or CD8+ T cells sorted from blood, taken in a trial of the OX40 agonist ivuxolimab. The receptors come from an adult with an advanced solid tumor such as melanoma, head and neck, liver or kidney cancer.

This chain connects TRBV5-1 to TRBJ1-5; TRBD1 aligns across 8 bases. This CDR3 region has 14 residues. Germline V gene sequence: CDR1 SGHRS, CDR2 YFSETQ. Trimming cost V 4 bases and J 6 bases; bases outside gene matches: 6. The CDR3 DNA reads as TGCGCCAGCAGCACCGGACAGGGAGGTCAGCCCCAGCATTTT. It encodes CASSTGQGGQPQHF.

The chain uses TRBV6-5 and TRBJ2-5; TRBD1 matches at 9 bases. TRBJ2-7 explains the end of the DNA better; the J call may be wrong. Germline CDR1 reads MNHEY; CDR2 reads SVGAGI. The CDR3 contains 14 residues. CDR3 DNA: TGTGCCAGCAGTTACGGGACAGGGCTCTACGAGCAGTACTTC. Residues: CASSYGTGLYEQYF.

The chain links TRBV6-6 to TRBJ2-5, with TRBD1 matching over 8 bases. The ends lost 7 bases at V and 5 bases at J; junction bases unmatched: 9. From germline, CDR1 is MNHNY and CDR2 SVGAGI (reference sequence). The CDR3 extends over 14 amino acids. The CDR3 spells CASTRGQGGETQYF. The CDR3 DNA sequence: TGTGCCAGCACAAGAGGACAGGGTGGGGAGACCCAGTACTTC.

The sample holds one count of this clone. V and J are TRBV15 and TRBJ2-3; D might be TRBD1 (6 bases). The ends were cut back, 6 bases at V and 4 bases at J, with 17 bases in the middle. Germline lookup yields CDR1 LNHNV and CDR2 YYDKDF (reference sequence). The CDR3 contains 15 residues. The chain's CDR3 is CATRKHRAISDTQYF. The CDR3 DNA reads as TGTGCCACCAGAAAACACAGGGCGATATCAGATACGCAGTATTTT.

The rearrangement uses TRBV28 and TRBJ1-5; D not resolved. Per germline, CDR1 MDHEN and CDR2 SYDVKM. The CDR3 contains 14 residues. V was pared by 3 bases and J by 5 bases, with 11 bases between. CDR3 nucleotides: TGTGCCAGCAGTTTTCGTACACCATATCAGCCCCAGCATTTT. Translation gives CASSFRTPYQPQHF.

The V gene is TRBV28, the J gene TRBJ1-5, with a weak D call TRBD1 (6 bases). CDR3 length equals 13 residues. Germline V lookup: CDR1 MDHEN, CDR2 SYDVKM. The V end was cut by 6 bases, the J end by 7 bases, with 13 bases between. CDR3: CASRVQGYQPQHF. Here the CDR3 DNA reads TGTGCCAGCAGGGTACAGGGTTACCAGCCCCAGCATTTT. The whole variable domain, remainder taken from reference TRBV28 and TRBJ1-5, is DVKVTQSSRYLVKRTGEKVFLECVQDMDHENMFWYRQDPGLGLRLIYFSYDVKMKEKGDIPEGYSVSREKKERFSLILESASTNQTSMYLCASRVQGYQPQHFGDGTRLSIL.

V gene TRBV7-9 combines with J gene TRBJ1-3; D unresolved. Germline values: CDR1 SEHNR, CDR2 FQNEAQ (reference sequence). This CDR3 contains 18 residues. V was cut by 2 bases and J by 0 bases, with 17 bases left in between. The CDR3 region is CASSLRGNHGNSGNTIYF. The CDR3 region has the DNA TGTGCCAGCAGCTTACGGGGAAACCATGGGAACTCTGGAAACACCATATATTTT.

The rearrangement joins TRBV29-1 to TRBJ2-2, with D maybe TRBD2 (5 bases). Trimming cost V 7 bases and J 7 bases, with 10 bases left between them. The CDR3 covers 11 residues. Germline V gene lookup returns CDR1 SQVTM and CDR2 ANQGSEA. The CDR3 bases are TGCAGCGGGGGTGGGAGCGGGGAGCTGTTTTTT. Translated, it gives CSGGGSGELFF.

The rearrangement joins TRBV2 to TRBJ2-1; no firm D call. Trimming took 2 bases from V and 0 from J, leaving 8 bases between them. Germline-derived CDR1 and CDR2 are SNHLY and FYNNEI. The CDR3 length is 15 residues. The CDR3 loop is CASSEMSVSYNEQFF. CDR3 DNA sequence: TGTGCCAGCAGTGAAATGTCGGTCTCCTACAATGAGCAGTTCTTC.

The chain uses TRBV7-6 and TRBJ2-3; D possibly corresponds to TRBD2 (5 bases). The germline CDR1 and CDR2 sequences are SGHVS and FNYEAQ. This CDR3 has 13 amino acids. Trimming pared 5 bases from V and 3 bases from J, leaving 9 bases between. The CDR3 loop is CASSRELTDTQYF. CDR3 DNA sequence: TGTGCCAGCAGCAGGGAGTTGACAGATACGCAGTATTTT.

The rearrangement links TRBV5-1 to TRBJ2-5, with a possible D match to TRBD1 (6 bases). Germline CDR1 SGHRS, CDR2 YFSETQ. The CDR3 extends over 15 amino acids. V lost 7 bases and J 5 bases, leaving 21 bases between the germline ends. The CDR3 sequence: CASSPMSGGYETQYF. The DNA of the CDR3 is TGCGCCAGCTCTCCCATGTCTGGGGGCTATGAGACCCAGTACTTC.

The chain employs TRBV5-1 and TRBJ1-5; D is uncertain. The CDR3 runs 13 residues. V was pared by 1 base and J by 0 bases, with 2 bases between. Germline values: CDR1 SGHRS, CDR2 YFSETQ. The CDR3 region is CASSLFSNQPQHF. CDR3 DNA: TGCGCCAGCAGCTTGTTTAGCAATCAGCCCCAGCATTTT. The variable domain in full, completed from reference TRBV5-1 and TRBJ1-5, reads KAGVTQTPRYLIKTRGQQVTLSCSPISGHRSVSWYQQTPGQGLQFLFEYFSETQRNKGNFPGRFSGRQFSNSRSEMNVSTLELGDSALYLCASSLFSNQPQHFGDGTRLSIL.

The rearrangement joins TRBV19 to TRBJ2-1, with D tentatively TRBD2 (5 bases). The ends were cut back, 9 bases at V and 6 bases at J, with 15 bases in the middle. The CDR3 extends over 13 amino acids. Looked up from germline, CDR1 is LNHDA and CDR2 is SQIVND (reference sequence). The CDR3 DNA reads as TGTGCCAGCTCACTAGAGGGCGGCAATGAGCAGTTCTTC. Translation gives CASSLEGGNEQFF.

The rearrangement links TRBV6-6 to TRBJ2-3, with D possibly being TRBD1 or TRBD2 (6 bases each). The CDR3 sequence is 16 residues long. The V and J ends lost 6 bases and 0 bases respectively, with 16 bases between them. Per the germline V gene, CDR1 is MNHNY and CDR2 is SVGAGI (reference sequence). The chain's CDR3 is CASRRWGDTSTDTQYF. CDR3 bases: TGTGCCAGCAGAAGGTGGGGGGACACTAGCACAGATACGCAGTATTTT.

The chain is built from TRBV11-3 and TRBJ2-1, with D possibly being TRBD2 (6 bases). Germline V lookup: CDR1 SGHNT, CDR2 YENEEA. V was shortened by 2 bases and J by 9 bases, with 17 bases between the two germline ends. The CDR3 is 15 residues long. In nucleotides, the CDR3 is TGTGCCAGCAGCTTATATAATATGCGGGGTGTTGAGCAGTTCTTC. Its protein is CASSLYNMRGVEQFF.

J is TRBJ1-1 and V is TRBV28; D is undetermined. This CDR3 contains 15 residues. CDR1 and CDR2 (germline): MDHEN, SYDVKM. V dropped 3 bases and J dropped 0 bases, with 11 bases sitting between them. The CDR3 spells CASSFAGSMNTEAFF. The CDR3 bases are TGTGCCAGCAGTTTTGCAGGTTCTATGAACACTGAAGCTTTCTTT.

The CDR3 coding sequence is TGCGCCAGCAGCTTGGAGGGTTCGGGGGCCTACAATGAGCAGTTCTTC. It is translated as CASSLEGSGAYNEQFF. V usage is TRBV5-1 and J usage is TRBJ2-1; a weak D match, TRBD2 (6 bases). With 0 bases removed from V and 2 bases from J, the gap between germline ends came to 12 bases. CDR1 SGHRS and CDR2 YFSETQ come from the germline V gene. The CDR3 is 16 residues long.

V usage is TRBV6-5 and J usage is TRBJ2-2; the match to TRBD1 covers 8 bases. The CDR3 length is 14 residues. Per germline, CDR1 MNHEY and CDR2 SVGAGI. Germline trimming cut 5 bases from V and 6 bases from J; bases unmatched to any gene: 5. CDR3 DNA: TGTGCCAGCAGTGGGACAGGTCAAGCCGGGGAGCTGTTTTTT. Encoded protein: CASSGTGQAGELFF.

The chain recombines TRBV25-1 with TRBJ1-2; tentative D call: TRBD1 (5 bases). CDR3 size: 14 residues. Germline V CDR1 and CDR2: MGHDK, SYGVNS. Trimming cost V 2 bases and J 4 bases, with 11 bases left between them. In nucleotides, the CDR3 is TGTGCCAGCAGTGAAACAGGTCGGGGCTATGGCTACACCTTC. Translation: CASSETGRGYGYTF.

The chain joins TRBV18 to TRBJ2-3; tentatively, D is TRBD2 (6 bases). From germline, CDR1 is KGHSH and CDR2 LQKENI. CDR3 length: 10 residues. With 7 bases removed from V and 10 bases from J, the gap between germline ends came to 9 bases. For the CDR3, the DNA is TGTGCCAGCTTAGGGGAGGCGCAGTATTTT. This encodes CASLGEAQYF.

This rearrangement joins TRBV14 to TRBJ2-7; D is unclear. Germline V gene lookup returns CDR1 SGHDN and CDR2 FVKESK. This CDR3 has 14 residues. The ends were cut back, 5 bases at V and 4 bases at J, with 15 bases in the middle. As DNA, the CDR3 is TGTGCCAGCAGCGGGGTGGGCAGGCGTTACGAGCAGTACTTC. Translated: CASSGVGRRYEQYF.

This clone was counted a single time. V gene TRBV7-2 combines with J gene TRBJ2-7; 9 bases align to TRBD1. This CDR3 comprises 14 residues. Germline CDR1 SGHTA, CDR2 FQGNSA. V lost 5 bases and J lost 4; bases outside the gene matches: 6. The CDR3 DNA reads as TGTGCCAGCAGCCTCGGGACAGGGAGTTACGAGCAGTACTTC. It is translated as CASSLGTGSYEQYF.

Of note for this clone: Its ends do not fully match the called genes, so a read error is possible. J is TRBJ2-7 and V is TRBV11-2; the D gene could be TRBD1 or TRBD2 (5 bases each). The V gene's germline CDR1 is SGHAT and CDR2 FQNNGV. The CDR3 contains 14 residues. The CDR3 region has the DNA TGTGCCAGCAGCTTAGGGGGAAGGGGACCCGTCTTTAACTTC. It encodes CASSLGGRGPVFNF.

CDR3: CASSLELAGGGANVLTF. CDR3 in DNA: TGCGCCAGCAGCTTGGAACTAGCGGGAGGAGGGGCCAACGTCCTGACTTTC. This chain connects TRBV5-1 to TRBJ2-6; 12 bases line up with TRBD2. This CDR3 comprises 17 residues. Unmatched junction bases numbered 2, after V lost 0 bases and J lost 4 bases. The germline CDR1 and CDR2 sequences are SGHRS and YFSETQ.

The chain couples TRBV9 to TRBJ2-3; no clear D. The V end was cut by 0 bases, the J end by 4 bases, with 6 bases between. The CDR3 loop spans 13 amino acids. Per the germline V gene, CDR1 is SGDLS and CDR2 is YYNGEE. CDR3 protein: CASSVGPPDTQYF. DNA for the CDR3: TGTGCCAGCAGCGTAGGCCCCCCAGATACGCAGTATTTT.

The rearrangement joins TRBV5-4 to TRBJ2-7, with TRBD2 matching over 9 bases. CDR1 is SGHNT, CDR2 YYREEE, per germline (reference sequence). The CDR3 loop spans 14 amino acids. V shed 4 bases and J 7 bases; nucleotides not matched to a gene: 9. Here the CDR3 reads CASSNLAGVGEQYF. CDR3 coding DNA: TGTGCCAGCAGCAACTTAGCGGGAGTGGGGGAGCAGTACTTC.